Each of the 21 T cell receptor beta chains below was sequenced from the same sample in a study of blood T cell repertoires in COVID-19. Data came from immunoSEQ multiplex PCR; TCRdb stores just in-frame clones and leaves some out. The sample yields about 140,000 clones, 85% to 90% seen once. Sequencing used peripheral blood. Receptor source: a man between 60 and 75 years old with active or convalescent COVID-19.

V and J are TRBV4-3 and TRBJ1-2; possible D gene TRBD1, 5 bases. Trimming shortened V by 1 base and J by 3 bases, and 9 bases separated the two germline ends. Germline assignment: CDR1 LGHNA and CDR2 YSLEER. The CDR3 extends over 14 amino acids. CDR3 nucleotide sequence: TGCGCCAGCAGCCAAGTGGTACAGGACTATGGCTACACCTTC. This translates into CASSQVVQDYGYTF.

This chain connects TRBV15 to TRBJ1-6, with 7 bases aligning to TRBD1. After removal of 3 bases from V and 10 bases from J, the junction contained 18 bases not matched to a gene. The germline gives CDR1 LNHNV, CDR2 YYDKDF (reference sequence). The CDR3 contains 18 residues. This chain's CDR3 is CATSRGIRPGQNFSPLHF. DNA for the CDR3: TGTGCCACCAGCAGGGGGATCCGACCGGGACAGAATTTCTCACCCCTCCACTTT.

V and J are TRBV29-1 and TRBJ2-5; no firm D call. CDR3 length: 11 residues. V lost 1 base, J lost 7 bases, and 7 bases lay in between. Germline CDR1 and CDR2: SQVTM and ANQGSEA. The CDR3 reads CSVEGARTQYF. The DNA for the CDR3 is TGCAGCGTTGAAGGGGCAAGGACCCAGTACTTC.

This clone was seen more than once but under ten times. The genes are TRBV9 and TRBJ2-2; 10 positions agree with TRBD1. The germline gives CDR1 SGDLS, CDR2 YYNGEE. Trimming removed 0 bases from V and 6 bases from J; junction bases left unmatched: 11. The CDR3 length is 18 residues. CDR3: CASSVGPGQGPKAGELFF. CDR3 nucleotide sequence: TGTGCCAGCAGCGTAGGGCCGGGACAGGGGCCAAAAGCCGGGGAGCTGTTTTTT.

The V and J genes are TRBV5-4 and TRBJ2-1; D is unresolved. Germline V gene lookup returns CDR1 SGHNT and CDR2 YYREEE (reference sequence). V dropped 0 bases and J dropped 0 bases, with 13 bases sitting between them. The CDR3 extends over 17 amino acids. In nucleotides, the CDR3 is TGTGCCAGCAGCTTGGCCCCTCTTTATAGCTCCTACAATGAGCAGTTCTTC. Its protein is CASSLAPLYSSYNEQFF.

The rearrangement joins TRBV6-5 to TRBJ2-7; 7 nucleotides align to TRBD1. Germline V CDR1 and CDR2: MNHEY, SVGAGI. The junction had 2 bases not matched to a gene; V was cut back by 0 bases and J by 3 bases. The CDR3 is 14 residues long. CDR3 sequence reads: CASSYSTGYYEQYF. The CDR3 DNA is TGTGCCAGCAGTTACTCGACAGGGTACTACGAGCAGTACTTC.

In DNA form, the CDR3 reads TGTGCCAGCAGTTTATATCCCATTGCGGATGGCTACACCTTC. Translation gives CASSLYPIADGYTF. The chain is built from TRBV27 and TRBJ1-2; D gene uncertain. Per germline, CDR1 MNHEY and CDR2 SMNVEV (reference sequence). The length of the CDR3 is 14 residues. The V gene lost 1 base and the J gene lost 6 bases, with 12 bases spanning the gap.

J is TRBJ2-3 and V is TRBV5-1, with TRBD2 identical over 11 bases. This CDR3 spans 15 amino acids. Germline assignment: CDR1 SGHRS and CDR2 YFSETQ. The V and J ends lost 5 bases and 3 bases, in that order; junction bases with no gene match: 5. CDR3 in amino acids: CASSTGTSGTDTQYF. CDR3 coding DNA: TGCGCCAGCAGTACCGGGACTAGCGGAACAGATACGCAGTATTTT.

The sample holds one count of this clone. This chain connects TRBV28 to TRBJ2-2; D unclear. V was clipped by 4 bases and J by 0 bases, with 15 bases between them. This CDR3 spans 17 amino acids. The germline CDR1 and CDR2 sequences are MDHEN and SYDVKM. The CDR3 nucleotides are TGTGCCAGCAGTTCATCACCAAGGAGTCCGAACACCGGGGAGCTGTTTTTT. This codes for CASSSSPRSPNTGELFF.

This clone showed up just a few times. V is TRBV7-6 and J is TRBJ2-1; 7 bases fit TRBD1. The CDR3 sequence is 14 residues long. The germline gives CDR1 SGHVS, CDR2 FNYEAQ. V was pared by 1 base and J by 8 bases, with 5 bases of the junction left unmatched. CDR3: CASSLGDRADEQFF. The DNA for the CDR3 is TGTGCCAGCAGCTTAGGAGACAGGGCTGATGAGCAGTTCTTC.

The J gene is TRBJ2-2, the V gene TRBV4-3; 13 nucleotides match TRBD2. Germline trimming cut 3 bases from V and 6 bases from J; bases unmatched to any gene: 4. The CDR3 contains 16 residues. The germline V gene encodes CDR1 LGHNA and CDR2 YSLEER. The CDR3 sequence: CASSQRTSGGPGELFF. The CDR3 nucleotides read TGCGCCAGCAGCCAGAGGACTAGCGGGGGACCCGGGGAGCTGTTTTTT.

J is TRBJ1-6 and V is TRBV30, with TRBD1 as a possible D gene (6 bases). Germline assignment: CDR1 GTSNPN and CDR2 SVGIG (reference sequence). The length of the CDR3 is 14 residues. V lost 0 bases, J lost 7 bases, and 10 bases lay in between. CDR3 amino acids: CAWSVNRVNSPLHF. In DNA, the CDR3 is TGTGCCTGGAGTGTAAACAGGGTGAATTCACCCCTCCACTTT.

This clone was counted many times. A read error may produce the germline difference seen at one junction end. The genes are TRBV3-1 (or the pseudogene TRBV3-2) and TRBJ1-1; TRBD1 agrees at 7 bases. The CDR3 length is 14 residues. Germline CDR1 is LGHDT and CDR2 is YNNKEL (reference sequence). The CDR3, as DNA: TGTGCCAGCAGCCTACGGCAGGGGGACTTATTACCCTATTTT. Its translation: CASSLRQGDLLPYF.

Comment on this clone: This sample includes further DNA sequences coding for the same CDR3. The V call is TRBV11-2, the J call TRBJ1-1; D unresolved. This CDR3 contains 11 residues. V shed 5 bases and J shed 3 bases, with 4 bases lying between them. Looked up from germline, CDR1 is SGHAT and CDR2 is FQNNGV. The CDR3 DNA is TGTGCCAGCAGCCTGTACACTGAAGCTTTCTTT. Its protein is CASSLYTEAFF.

The chain joins TRBV24-1 to TRBJ2-1; D is possibly TRBD2 (6 bases). The CDR3 has 12 residues. Trimming pared 4 bases from V and 15 bases from J, leaving 15 bases between. The V gene's germline CDR1 is KGHDR and CDR2 SFDVKD. CDR3 protein: CATSDAGTPTFF. The CDR3 DNA follows: TGTGCCACCAGTGACGCCGGGACTCCGACGTTCTTC.

The rearrangement joins TRBV15 to TRBJ1-1; 10 bases agree with TRBD1. CDR3 length equals 16 residues. V shed 1 base, J shed 3 bases, and the junction held 5 bases outside the gene matches. CDR1 is LNHNV and CDR2 is YYDKDF in the germline V gene (reference sequence). CDR3 residues: CATSRGRGQGHTEAFF. CDR3 DNA: TGTGCCACCAGCAGAGGTCGGGGACAGGGGCACACTGAAGCTTTCTTT.

This clone was observed once. This chain connects TRBV19 to TRBJ2-4, with TRBD2 matching 12 bases. There are 18 residues in the CDR3. From germline, CDR1 is LNHDA and CDR2 SQIVND (reference sequence). J gave up 0 bases and V 9 bases, and 12 bases lay outside the gene matches. CDR3 in DNA: TGTGCCAGCCGCTGGGCTAGCGGGGGGGGTATAGCCAAAAACATTCAGTACTTC. This encodes CASRWASGGGIAKNIQYF.

The DNA of the CDR3 is TGTGCCAGCAGTTTAGGGCTAGCGGGAGGGGGGCCCCAGTACTTC. This translates into CASSLGLAGGGPQYF. V and J are TRBV6-5 and TRBJ2-5, with 12 bases that match TRBD2. The germline CDR1 and CDR2 sequences are MNHEY and SVGAGI. The CDR3 length is 15 residues. V lost 4 bases and J lost 9; bases outside the gene matches: 9.

V is TRBV28 and J is TRBJ1-2, with D possibly matching TRBD1 (5 bases). The length of the CDR3 is 13 residues. Trimming took 4 bases from V and 2 from J, leaving 8 bases between them. Germline loops: CDR1 MDHEN, CDR2 SYDVKM. CDR3: CASSSGLNYGYTF. CDR3 in DNA: TGTGCCAGCAGTTCAGGGTTGAACTATGGCTACACCTTC.

The V gene is TRBV12-5, the J gene TRBJ2-3; TRBD2 matches at 11 bases. The CDR3 totals 14 residues. V shed 6 bases, J shed 7 bases, and the junction held 6 bases outside the gene matches. Germline loops: CDR1 LGHNT, CDR2 FRNRAP. CDR3 loop: CASGPSGGPNTQYF. CDR3 DNA sequence: TGTGCTAGTGGCCCTAGCGGGGGGCCGAATACGCAGTATTTT. The variable domain in full, completed from reference TRBV12-5 and TRBJ2-3, reads DARVTQTPRHKVTEMGQEVTMRCQPILGHNTVFWYRQTMMQGLELLAYFRNRAPLDDSGMPKDRFSAEMPDATLATLKIQPSEPRDSAVYFCASGPSGGPNTQYFGPGTRLTVL.

The J gene is TRBJ1-1, the V gene TRBV5-1; perhaps TRBD1 as D (5 bases). Germline CDR1 and CDR2: SGHRS and YFSETQ. V gave up 0 bases and J gave up 4 bases, with 13 bases separating them. The length of the CDR3 is 15 residues. The CDR3 DNA sequence: TGCGCCAGCAGCTTGGCCTGGCAGGGAGGCACTGAAGCTTTCTTT. Translating it yields CASSLAWQGGTEAFF. The whole variable domain, filled in from reference TRBV5-1 and TRBJ1-1, reads KAGVTQTPRYLIKTRGQQVTLSCSPISGHRSVSWYQQTPGQGLQFLFEYFSETQRNKGNFPGRFSGRQFSNSRSEMNVSTLELGDSALYLCASSLAWQGGTEAFFGQGTRLTVV.